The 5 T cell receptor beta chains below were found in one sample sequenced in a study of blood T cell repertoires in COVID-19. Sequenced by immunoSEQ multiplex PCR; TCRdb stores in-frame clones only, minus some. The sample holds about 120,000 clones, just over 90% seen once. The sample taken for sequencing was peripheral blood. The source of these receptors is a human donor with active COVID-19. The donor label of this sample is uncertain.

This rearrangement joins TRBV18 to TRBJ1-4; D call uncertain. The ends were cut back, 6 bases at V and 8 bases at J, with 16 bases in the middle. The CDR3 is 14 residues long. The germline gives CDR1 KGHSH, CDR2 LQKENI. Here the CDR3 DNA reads TGTGCCAGCTCCCCCGGGCTCCGAGGGGAAAAACTGTTTTTT. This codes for CASSPGLRGEKLFF.

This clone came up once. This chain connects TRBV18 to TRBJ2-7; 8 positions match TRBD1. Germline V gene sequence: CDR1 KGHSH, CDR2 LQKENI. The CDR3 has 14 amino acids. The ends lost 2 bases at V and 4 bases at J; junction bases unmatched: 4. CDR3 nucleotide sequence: TGTGCCAGCTCACCAGGGACAGGAGCTTACGAGCAGTACTTC. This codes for CASSPGTGAYEQYF.

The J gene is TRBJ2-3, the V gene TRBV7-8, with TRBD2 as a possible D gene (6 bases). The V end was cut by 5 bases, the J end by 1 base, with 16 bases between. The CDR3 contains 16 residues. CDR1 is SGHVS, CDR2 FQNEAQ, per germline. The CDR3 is CASSRAGSSGTDTQYF. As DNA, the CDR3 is TGTGCCAGCAGCCGAGCCGGGAGTTCCGGCACAGATACGCAGTATTTT.

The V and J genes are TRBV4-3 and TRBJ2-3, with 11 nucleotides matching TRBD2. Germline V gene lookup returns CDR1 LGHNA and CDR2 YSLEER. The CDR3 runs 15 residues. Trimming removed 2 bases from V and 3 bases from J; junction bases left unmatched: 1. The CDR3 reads CASSQTSGGTDTQYF. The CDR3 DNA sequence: TGCGCCAGCAGCCAAACTAGCGGGGGAACAGATACGCAGTATTTT.

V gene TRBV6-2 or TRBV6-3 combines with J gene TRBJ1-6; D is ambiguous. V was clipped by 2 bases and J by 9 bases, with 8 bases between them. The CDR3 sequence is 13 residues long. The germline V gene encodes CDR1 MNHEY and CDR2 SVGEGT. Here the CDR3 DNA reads TGTGCCAGCAGTTACCCGATCGGTTCACCCCTCCACTTT. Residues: CASSYPIGSPLHF.